This TCR beta chain came from a study of CD8 T cells in Susac syndrome. The CDR3 has 13 amino acids. Trimming cost V 0 bases and J 8 bases, with 9 bases left between them. Germline V gene lookup returns CDR1 SGHRS and CDR2 YFSETQ. Random-hexamer reverse transcription was applied to about 0.45 to 1 ug RNA. A single record per CDR3 protein comes from TCRdb applying MiXCR to the immunoSEQ multiplex PCR reads. The sample yields 350,000 to 550,000 distinct CDR3 sequences, 75% to 90% seen once. The sample taken for sequencing was CD8+ T cells from PBMCs. The chain carries TRBV5-1 and TRBJ1-5; D possibly corresponds to TRBD1 (5 bases). The TCR originated in a human donor with multiple sclerosis. The CDR3, as DNA: TGCGCCAGCAGCTTGGCCGGGGGGGAGCCCCAGCATTTT. It yields the protein CASSLAGGEPQHF.